The TCR beta chain described here comes from a study of shared clonotypes between healthy human individuals. Regarding the study as a whole: Naive CD4 clonotype sharing across four donors was about 5%.

TCRdb's copy holds only in-frame clones and misses some; the assay was immunoSEQ multiplex PCR. The sample yields about 2.5 million clones, 85% to 95% seen once. With respect to this clone: Its target is unknown.

CDR3 length equals 15 residues. J gave up 4 bases and V 5 bases, and 7 bases lay outside the gene matches. CDR1 is SGHNT, CDR2 YENEEA, per germline. Sequenced: naive CD4+ T cells from PBMCs. Sample subset: CD45RA+ positively selected. The rearrangement links TRBV11-3 to TRBJ2-5; 10 nucleotides align to TRBD2. The sequence derives from a man younger than 35 in good health. Some clones in this sample may be carry-over from other donors' samples. The CDR3 spells CASSRTSGIAETQYF. For the CDR3, the DNA is TGTGCCAGCAGCCGAACTAGCGGGATCGCAGAGACCCAGTACTTC.